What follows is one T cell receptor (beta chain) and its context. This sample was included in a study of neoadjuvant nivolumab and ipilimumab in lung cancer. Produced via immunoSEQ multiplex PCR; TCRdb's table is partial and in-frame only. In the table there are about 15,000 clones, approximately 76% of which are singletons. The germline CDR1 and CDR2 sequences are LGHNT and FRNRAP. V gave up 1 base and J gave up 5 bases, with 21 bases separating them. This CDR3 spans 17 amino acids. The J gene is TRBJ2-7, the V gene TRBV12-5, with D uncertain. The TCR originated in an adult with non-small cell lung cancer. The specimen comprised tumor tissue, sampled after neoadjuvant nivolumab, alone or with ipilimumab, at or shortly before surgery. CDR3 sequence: CASGLGIKGALGDEQYF. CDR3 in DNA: TGTGCTAGTGGTTTGGGTATTAAGGGCGCGTTGGGCGACGAGCAGTACTTC.